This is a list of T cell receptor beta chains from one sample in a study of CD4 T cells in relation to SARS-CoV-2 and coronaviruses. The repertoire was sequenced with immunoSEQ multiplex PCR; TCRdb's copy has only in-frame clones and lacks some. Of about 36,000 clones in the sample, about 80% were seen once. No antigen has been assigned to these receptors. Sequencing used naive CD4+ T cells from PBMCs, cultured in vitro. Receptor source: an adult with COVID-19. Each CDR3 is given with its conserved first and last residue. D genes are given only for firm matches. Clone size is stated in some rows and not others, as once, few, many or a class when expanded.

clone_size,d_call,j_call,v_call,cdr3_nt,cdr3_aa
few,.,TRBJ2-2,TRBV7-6,TGTGCCAGCAGCTCCGGGACGGGGACCTCGAACACCGGGGAGCTGTTTTTT,CASSSGTGTSNTGELFF
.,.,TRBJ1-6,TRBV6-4,TGTGCCAGCAGTGACTCCAGGGAATATAGCTCCTATAATTCACCCCTCCACTTT,CASSDSREYSSYNSPLHF
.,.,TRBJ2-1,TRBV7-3,TGTGCCAGCAGCTTAACAGGGAACTCCTACAATGAGCAGTTCTTC,CASSLTGNSYNEQFF
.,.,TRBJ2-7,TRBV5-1,TGCGCCAGCAGCTTGGCCTTCCACGAGCAGTACTTC,CASSLAFHEQYF
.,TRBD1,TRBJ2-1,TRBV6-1,TGTGCCAGCAGTGAAGCCGAGGGACAGGGGGGAAATGAGCAGTTCTTC,CASSEAEGQGGNEQFF
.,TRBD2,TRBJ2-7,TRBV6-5,TGTGCCAGCAGCGGCGGGAGGCGGGGTTACGAGCAGTACTTC,CASSGGRRGYEQYF
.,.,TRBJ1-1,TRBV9,TGTGCCAGCAGCGTAGAAGGGTCGGGCGCTGAAGCTTTCTTT,CASSVEGSGAEAFF
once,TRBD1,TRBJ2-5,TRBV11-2,TGTGCCAGCAGCTTGACAGGGGTTCCGGCCCAGTACTTC,CASSLTGVPAQYF
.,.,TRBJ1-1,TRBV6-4,TGTGCCAGCAGTGACTCGATCGGTAGCACTGAAGCTTTCTTT,CASSDSIGSTEAFF
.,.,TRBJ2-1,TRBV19,TGTGCCAGTAGTAACTCCCCCACAGGGCTCAATGAGCAGTTCTTC,CASSNSPTGLNEQFF
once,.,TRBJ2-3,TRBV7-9,TGTGCCAGCAGCCCCACGACCCCAGATACGCAGTATTTT,CASSPTTPDTQYF
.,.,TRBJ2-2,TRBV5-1,TGCGCCAGCAGCTTGGTCCAGGACACCGGGGAGCTGTTTTTT,CASSLVQDTGELFF
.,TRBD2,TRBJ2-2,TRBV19,TGTGCCAGTAGAACGGGACTAGCGAACACCGGGGAGCTGTTTTTT,CASRTGLANTGELFF
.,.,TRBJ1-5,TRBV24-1,TGTGCCACCAGTGACGCGGGGAGTGGGGGTTATAGCAATCAGCCCCAGCATTTT,CATSDAGSGGYSNQPQHF
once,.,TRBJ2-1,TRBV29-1,TGCAGCGCCCTCACTGGTGGGATCTCCTACAATGAGCAGTTCTTC,CSALTGGISYNEQFF
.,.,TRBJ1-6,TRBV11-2,TGTGCCAGCAGCTATCAAAGTTCACCCCTCCACTTT,CASSYQSSPLHF
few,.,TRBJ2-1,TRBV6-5,TGTGCCAGCAGTTCGCAATCGCACAATGAGCAGTTCTTC,CASSSQSHNEQFF
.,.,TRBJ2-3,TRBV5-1,TGCGCCAGCAGAATTTCGGGCAGGGGGGGCGATACGCAGTATTTT,CASRISGRGGDTQYF
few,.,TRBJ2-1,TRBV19,TGTGCCAGTAGTGCCACAGGGCCAACGGGGCCGTTCTTC,CASSATGPTGPFF
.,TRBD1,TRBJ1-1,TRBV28,TGTGCCAGCGGGACAGTGAACACTGAAGCTTTCTTT,CASGTVNTEAFF
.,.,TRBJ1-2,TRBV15,TGTGCCACCAGCAGAGAGAGGGGGGTAGTGGACAACTATGGCTACACCTTC,CATSRERGVVDNYGYTF
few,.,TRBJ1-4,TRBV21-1,TGTGCCAGCAGCAAAGGTCCTACTAGCGGCGACTACAATGAAAAACTGTTTTTT,CASSKGPTSGDYNEKLFF
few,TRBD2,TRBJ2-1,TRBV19,TGTGCCAGTCACCTAGCGGGAGGTTCGTACAATGAGCAGTTCTTC,CASHLAGGSYNEQFF
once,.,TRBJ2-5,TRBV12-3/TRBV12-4,TGTGCCAGCAGTTTAGGGCAGACCCAGTACTTC,CASSLGQTQYF
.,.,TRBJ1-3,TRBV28,TGTGCCAGCACCCTGGTCGGGGGACCTGGAAACACCATATATTTT,CASTLVGGPGNTIYF
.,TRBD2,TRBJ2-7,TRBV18,TGTGCCAGCTCACCACCGAAGATTATACGTAGCGGGAAGGACGAGCAGTACTTC,CASSPPKIIRSGKDEQYF
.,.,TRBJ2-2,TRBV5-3,TGTGCCAGAAGCGGGGCACGAAACAGGGAGCTGTTTTTT,CARSGARNRELFF